Listed below are T cell receptor beta chains from one sample, sequenced in a study of CD8+ T cells in alopecia areata. TCRdb's copy holds only in-frame clones and misses some; the assay was immunoSEQ multiplex PCR. Here the sample spans some 110,000 clones, around 64% being singletons. Sample: CD4+ T cells sorted from blood. The receptor set was obtained from a human donor in good health. Each CDR3 is given with its conserved first and last residue. The D gene is left open where the match is weak.

D gene | V gene | CDR3 protein
NA | TRBV2 | CASSVGAGEQYF
NA | TRBV29-1 | CSVGALGVQPTDTQYF
NA | TRBV5-1 | CASSLSSRDIEQYF
NA | TRBV29-1 | CSGRAEGANEQFF
NA | TRBV30 | CAWGARATGELFF
TRBD1 | TRBV29-1 | CSVIFWTGLNTEAFF
NA | TRBV29-1 | CSVGTLNTEAFF
NA | TRBV5-1 | CASHRNTGELFF
TRBD2 | TRBV5-4 | CASSLGKPGLGSYNEQFF
NA | TRBV7-9 | CASSPWGGENGYTF
NA | TRBV30 | CAWRGSQETQYF
NA | TRBV29-1 | CSVEGGRKGYTDTQYF
TRBD1 | TRBV29-1 | CSVDPGTGREKLFF
TRBD1 | TRBV5-5 | CASSPTGTGSNQPQHF
NA | TRBV28 | CASSPGTVSNQPQHF
NA | TRBV29-1 | CSVETQETQYF
NA | TRBV7-2 | CASSRSGRSIGYEQYF
NA | TRBV19 | CASSIGAVSVGYTF
TRBD1 | TRBV5-1 | CASSWGDRERYEQYF
TRBD2 | TRBV9 | CASTPAGGGGANVLTF
NA | TRBV6-6 | CASAQVLAKNIQYF
NA | TRBV6-5 | CASSANLETQYF
NA | TRBV4-1 | CASSLQTGTNEQYF
NA | TRBV27 | CASRLPEGGPQHF
TRBD1 | TRBV4-2 | CASSQDRQETQYF
NA | TRBV29-1 | CSVSPSGVKGYTF
NA | TRBV4-1 | CASSPSTGPMNTEAFF
NA | TRBV27 | CASSSYSGANVLTF
NA | TRBV29-1 | CSVGGPEQFF
NA | TRBV30 | CAWSPNSNQPQHF
NA | TRBV14 | CASSQDLGSTHEQYF
NA | TRBV30 | CAWRGLYEQYF
NA | TRBV30 | CAWDPLGGEGYGYTF
NA | TRBV14 | CASSQERYTEAFF
TRBD2 | TRBV4-2 | CASSQAYGTSGDNEQFF
NA | TRBV6-5 | CASSSTGDLYNSPLHF
TRBD2 | TRBV2 | CASRLTSSETQYF
NA | TRBV29-1 | CSVASFSNQPQHF
NA | TRBV2 | CASNRGVQETQYF
TRBD1 | TRBV19 | CASSRTGARTEAFF
NA | TRBV29-1 | CSVEGVGANVLTF
TRBD2 | TRBV11-2 | CASSITSGTSYNEQFF
NA | TRBV4-1 | CASSQEAAVSSYEQYF
NA | TRBV30 | CAWARGELREQYF
NA | TRBV18 | CASSPTGGTEAFF
NA | TRBV7-2 | CASSGAANEQFF
NA | TRBV29-1 | CSVEAYGANVLTF
TRBD1 | TRBV30 | CAWRPRGGQAYGYTF
NA | TRBV11-2 | CASSGRGQGGNEQYF
TRBD1 | TRBV4-1 | CASSQDSYTGDEQFF
TRBD1 | TRBV7-9 | CASSPRDRGHNQPQHF
NA | TRBV30 | CAWRTALNTEAFF
NA | TRBV5-6 | CASSAYRFGYTF
TRBD1 | TRBV4-1 | CASSRGQGAVNTEAFF
NA | TRBV30 | CAWRMASPLHF
NA | TRBV9 | CASSVGAGAGEKLFF
NA | TRBV6-6 | CASSFLGDPTYEQYF
NA | TRBV30 | CALSGIRGEQYF
NA | TRBV15 | CATSTPRFSNQPQHF